Presented here are 7 T cell receptor beta chains from one specimen sequenced in a study of cytomegalovirus exposure and HLA in healthy donors. PCR amplification relied on 60 Vbeta primers (plus 13 Jbeta primers). The data were produced by immunoSEQ multiplex PCR, yet TCRdb's version contains in-frame clones alone and is incomplete. The sample yields around 190,000 clones, roughly 80% seen once. The sample consisted of PBMCs. These receptors originate from a woman in her 30s in good health and CMV-seronegative.

The count of this clone is one. V and J are TRBV6-1 and TRBJ2-7; TRBD1 matches 9 bases. J was trimmed by 2 bases and V by 5 bases; bases with no gene match: 4. The CDR3 totals 14 residues. The germline V gene encodes CDR1 MNHNS and CDR2 SASEGT. In DNA, the CDR3 is TGTGCCAGCAGTTTGGGACAGGGCGCCTACGAGCAGTACTTC. Its translation: CASSLGQGAYEQYF.

The V call is TRBV12-5, the J call TRBJ1-4; weak D call: TRBD1 (6 bases). The germline V and J ends were trimmed by 2 bases and 8 bases, with 15 bases remaining between them. This CDR3 contains 15 residues. Per the germline V gene, CDR1 is LGHNT and CDR2 is FRNRAP. The CDR3 bases are TGTGCTAGTGGTTTGTCAACCACAGGGTTCGAAAAACTGTTTTTT. The encoded protein is CASGLSTTGFEKLFF.

Only a few counts were recorded for this clone. The chain recombines TRBV4-2 with TRBJ2-4; 8 bases map to TRBD1. CDR1 and CDR2 from the germline V gene are LGHNA and YNFKEQ. V lost 1 base to trimming and J lost 6 bases; unmatched junction nucleotides: 2. The length of the CDR3 is 14 residues. In DNA form, the CDR3 reads TGTGCCAGCAGCCAAGGGCAGGGGGCAAACATTCAGTACTTC. Translated: CASSQGQGANIQYF.

The rearrangement links TRBV11-3 to TRBJ2-7; no definite D call. Germline assignment: CDR1 SGHNT and CDR2 YENEEA. Between the trimmed V and J ends, which lost 1 base and 6 bases, there was a span of 16 bases. The CDR3 is 15 residues long. The chain's CDR3 is CASSLGHVREVEQYF. CDR3 DNA: TGTGCCAGCAGCTTAGGCCATGTACGTGAGGTCGAGCAGTACTTC.

This clone was counted only a few times. The chain links TRBV6-1 to TRBJ1-6; TRBD1 agrees at 9 bases. CDR3 length equals 17 residues. V gave up 0 bases and J gave up 1 base; unmatched junction bases: 1. Germline CDR1 MNHNS, CDR2 SASEGT. CDR3 in amino acids: CASSEAGQGSYNSPLHF. As DNA, the CDR3 is TGTGCCAGCAGTGAAGCGGGACAGGGTTCCTATAATTCACCCCTCCACTTT.

The DNA of the CDR3 is TGCGCCAGCAGCCAAATAGCGGGGGGGTACAATGAGCAGTTCTTC. This sequence encodes CASSQIAGGYNEQFF. This chain links TRBV4-1 with TRBJ2-1, with 11 positions matching TRBD2. The V segment lost 2 bases and the J segment 4 bases; nucleotides outside the gene matches: 1. Germline V gene sequence: CDR1 MGHRA, CDR2 YSYEKL. This CDR3 is built from 15 residues.

The chain couples TRBV13 to TRBJ1-5, with 9 bases identical to TRBD1. V dropped 4 bases and J dropped 0; count of bases not matched to a gene: 4. The CDR3 has 16 residues. Per the germline V gene, CDR1 is PRHDT and CDR2 is FYEKMQ (reference sequence). The CDR3 DNA follows: TGTGCCAGCAGCTCGGGGACAGGGTATAGCAATCAGCCCCAGCATTTT. Its protein is CASSSGTGYSNQPQHF.